This T cell receptor (beta chain) was sequenced in a study of T cells in Graves' hyperthyroidism and ophthalmopathy. Study context: Peripheral blood was acquired at first diagnosis, ahead of any therapy whatsoever.

The CDR3 loop spans 11 amino acids. The germline gives CDR1 KGHDR, CDR2 SFDVKD. Trimming removed 3 bases at V and 7 bases at J, with 5 bases between. No progression to ophthalmopathy during 18 months of follow-up defined stable disease. Note on this clonotype: Its antigen is unknown.

Template material for amplifying TCR beta CDR3 regions consisted of RNA transcripts. The HTBI primer set served for first-round RT-PCR of the TCR CDR3. Each CDR3 protein gets one entry after TCRdb re-called the multiplex PCR reads with MiXCR. The sample yields around 450,000 distinct CDR3 sequences, around 13% seen once. Study findings and constraints: In validation, the model predicted ophthalmopathy. These predictions came a median roughly 6.5 months before onset. Peripheral blood also featured most of the thyroid clonotypes expanded above 0.001.

The sample consisted of blood. This chain connects TRBV24-1 to TRBJ1-2; no firm D call. The clonotype was recovered from a woman in her late teens or twenties with Graves' hyperthyroidism. The chain's CDR3 is CATSDGVGYTF. The CDR3 DNA is TGTGCCACCAGTGATGGTGTTGGCTACACCTTC.